The clone carrying this T cell receptor beta chain was detected ten times or more. Unique molecular identifiers were built into the TCRbeta library. TCRdb called the PCR reads again in MiXCR, with one record for every CDR3 protein. The sample holds approximately 490,000 distinct CDR3 sequences, approximately 12% seen once. These data are taken from a study of T-cell reconstitution after alpha-beta-depleted transplantation in children. Trimming removed 5 bases at V and 5 bases at J, with 10 bases between. This CDR3 contains 12 residues. CDR1 is SGHVS and CDR2 is FQNEAQ in the germline V gene. The source material was PBMCs from the stem cell graft donor, sampled from the stem cell graft. J is TRBJ2-7 and V is TRBV7-8; TRBD1 or TRBD2 may be the D gene (5 bases each). The sequence derives from a human donor who donated a stem cell graft to a child with combined immunodeficiency. The CDR3 protein is CASSQGVHEQYF. CDR3 nucleotides: TGTGCCAGCAGCCAGGGAGTCCACGAGCAGTACTTC.